The text below deals with one T cell receptor (beta chain). As yet, its antigen is unknown. This sample stems from a study of somatic mutations in cytotoxic T cells in rheumatoid arthritis. Study at large: Flow cytometric sorting isolated some V beta antibody-stained T-cell populations at nearly 100% purity, and among them were V beta1+ cells that underwent TCRB sequencing.

Both CD4+ and CD8+ cells were separated through positive magnetic bead selection, and their purity was verified using flow cytometry. Study results and limitations: Slight TRBV07 underrepresentation in rheumatoid arthritis patients went unadjusted for multiple comparisons. Antigens recognized by the expanded CD8+ clones were unknown.

The germline V gene encodes CDR1 SGDLS and CDR2 YYNGEE. Trimming left V 0 bases short and J 0 bases short, with 14 bases between. The CDR3 runs 17 residues. The protocol was immunoSEQ multiplex PCR, while the TCRdb copy is restricted to in-frame clones and leaves out a portion. The data hold 2,000 to 3,000 clones, with 70% to 80% observed a single time. The TCR sequence derives from a man between 65 and 85 years old with rheumatoid arthritis. The genes are TRBV9 and TRBJ2-3; TRBD2 is a possible D gene (5 bases). What was sequenced was CD8+ T cells sorted from blood. CDR3 loop: CASSVESWRTSTDTQYF. The CDR3 DNA reads as TGTGCCAGCAGCGTAGAATCATGGCGGACTAGCACAGATACGCAGTATTTT.